The rows below give T cell receptor beta chains drawn from one sample of a study of blood T cell repertoires in COVID-19. The assay was immunoSEQ multiplex PCR, and TCRdb's table has in-frame clones only and misses some. This table holds approximately 130,000 clones, approximately 86% found once. Source material: peripheral blood. These receptors were obtained from a woman aged 45-65 years who had recovered from COVID-19. Both conserved end residues are part of each CDR3. The D gene is left open where the match is weak. Clone sizes are given selectively: once, few, many, or a class where the clone is expanded.

cdr3_nt	cdr3_aa	j_call	d_call	v_call	clone_size	cdr3_length
TGTGCCAGCAGCTTAGATTCCTCCGGACTGTGGGGCTACACCTTC	CASSLDSSGLWGYTF	TRBJ1-2	.	TRBV7-6	many	15
TGTGCCAGCAGCACGACTAGCGGGGCCTTTACAGATACGCAGTATTTT	CASSTTSGAFTDTQYF	TRBJ2-3	TRBD2	TRBV9	once	16
TGTGCCAGTAGCCTGACAGGGGGCAATCAGCCCCAGCATTTT	CASSLTGGNQPQHF	TRBJ1-5	TRBD1	TRBV19	.	14
TGTGCCAGCAGCTTGGTCAGGGCCACCAATCAGCCCCAGCATTTT	CASSLVRATNQPQHF	TRBJ1-5	.	TRBV7-2	.	15
TGTGCCAGCAGTGAACTTCCAGGGGGCAGCACCGGGGAGCTGTTTTTT	CASSELPGGSTGELFF	TRBJ2-2	TRBD1	TRBV6-1	once	16
TGTGCCAGCAGCGTCGGCGCCGGGACAGTGAACACTGAAGCTTTCTTT	CASSVGAGTVNTEAFF	TRBJ1-1	TRBD1	TRBV9	.	16
TGTGCCAGCAGAGCGGGAGGGAGTGTCGATGAGCAGTTCTTC	CASRAGGSVDEQFF	TRBJ2-1	TRBD2	TRBV25-1	few	14
TGCACCAGCAGCCAAGTAGGACAGCCCTATGGCTACACCTTC	CTSSQVGQPYGYTF	TRBJ1-2	.	TRBV1	.	14
TGCGCCAGCAGCCCTAGAACGGGGGAAGAGACCCAGTACTTC	CASSPRTGEETQYF	TRBJ2-5	.	TRBV4-1	once	14
TGTGCCAGCAGTTACTCGCACGACAGGGGGTCCACTGAAGCTTTCTTT	CASSYSHDRGSTEAFF	TRBJ1-1	TRBD1	TRBV6-2/TRBV6-3	.	16
TGTGCCAGCAGATATAGCGGGGGACAAGAGACCCAGTACTTC	CASRYSGGQETQYF	TRBJ2-5	TRBD2	TRBV7-9	.	14
TGTGCCAGCAGCATGACAGGGGTACGAGGCTACACCTTC	CASSMTGVRGYTF	TRBJ1-2	TRBD1	TRBV7-9	once	13
TGTGCCAGCAGCTTGGGGACGGGACTTAATCAGCCCCAGCATTTT	CASSLGTGLNQPQHF	TRBJ1-5	.	TRBV7-9	.	15
TGTGCCAGCAGGGTACAGGGGATCAGTAGCACTGAAGCTTTCTTT	CASRVQGISSTEAFF	TRBJ1-1	TRBD1	TRBV6-5	.	15
TGTGCCAGCGCTCCCAGGGGGACGTACACTGAAGCTTTCTTT	CASAPRGTYTEAFF	TRBJ1-1	TRBD1	TRBV5-4	.	14
TGTGGCTGGAGGGCCAATGAGCAGTTCTTC	CGWRANEQFF	TRBJ2-1	.	TRBV2	.	10
TGTGCCAGCAGCTTCCGGGACAGGGACCTCTATGGCTACACCTTC	CASSFRDRDLYGYTF	TRBJ1-2	TRBD1	TRBV5-6	.	15
TGCGCCAGCAGCGCCTCAATAGGAGACTATGGCTACACCTTC	CASSASIGDYGYTF	TRBJ1-2	.	TRBV5-1	.	14
TGTGCCAGCAGTGAAAATCCTCTAGCGGGAGGCCCCTTATTCTTC	CASSENPLAGGPLFF	TRBJ2-1	TRBD2	TRBV2	few	15
TGTGCCAGCAGTTACTCGAGGACAGGCTCTGGAAACACCATATATTTT	CASSYSRTGSGNTIYF	TRBJ1-3	TRBD1	TRBV6-5	once	16
TGTGCCAGCAGCGTAGGTAACGCAGGGAGGGATAATTCACCCCTCCACTTT	CASSVGNAGRDNSPLHF	TRBJ1-6	.	TRBV9	.	17
TGTGCCAGCAGTCGACCCGGGGAGACCCAGTACTTC	CASSRPGETQYF	TRBJ2-5	.	TRBV7-6	.	12
TGTGCCAGTAGGCCGGGACTAGCGAGGGCCGGGGAGCTGTTTTTT	CASRPGLARAGELFF	TRBJ2-2	TRBD2	TRBV19	.	15
TGCGCCAGCAGTGATGAGGGTAGCGGGAACACCGGGGAGCTGTTTTTT	CASSDEGSGNTGELFF	TRBJ2-2	.	TRBV10-1	.	16
TGTGCCAGCAGTTCCGGGACAGGCTTCTCTGGAAACACCATATATTTT	CASSSGTGFSGNTIYF	TRBJ1-3	TRBD1	TRBV5-5	.	16
TGTGCCAGCAGCGATCACACTAGCGGGCCCTACGAGCAGTACTTC	CASSDHTSGPYEQYF	TRBJ2-7	TRBD2	TRBV6-2/TRBV6-3	.	15
TGCGCCAGCAGCCGGTCCAGGGGAGATGAGCAGTTCTTC	CASSRSRGDEQFF	TRBJ2-1	.	TRBV4-1	once	13
TGTGCCATCAGTGAGTCTTACTCGTCCAGGGGTCACACCGGGGAGCTGTTTTTT	CAISESYSSRGHTGELFF	TRBJ2-2	.	TRBV10-3	.	18
TGTGCCAGCAGCCAAACACTAGCGGGAGCCAAAAACATTCAGTACTTC	CASSQTLAGAKNIQYF	TRBJ2-4	TRBD2	TRBV4-2	once	16